This T cell receptor beta chain was documented in a study of shared clonotypes between healthy human individuals. Comments on this clone: Other DNA sequences in this specimen translate into the identical CDR3.

The data were produced by immunoSEQ multiplex PCR, yet TCRdb's version contains in-frame clones alone and is incomplete. The repertoire holds around 2.5 million clones, with approximately 93% as singletons. Trimming removed 5 bases at V and 7 bases at J, with 3 bases between. CDR1 and CDR2 (germline): SNHLY, FYNNEI. The CDR3 is 10 residues long. Sequencing was carried out using naive CD4+ T cells from PBMCs. Subset of the sample: CD45RA+ positively selected. The receptor's source is a man aged 18 to 29 in good health. Some clones in this sample may be carry-over from other donors' samples. The chain employs TRBV2 and TRBJ2-1; D ambiguous. The CDR3 region has the DNA TGTGCCAGCAGTCGTAATGAGCAGTTCTTC. This encodes CASSRNEQFF.